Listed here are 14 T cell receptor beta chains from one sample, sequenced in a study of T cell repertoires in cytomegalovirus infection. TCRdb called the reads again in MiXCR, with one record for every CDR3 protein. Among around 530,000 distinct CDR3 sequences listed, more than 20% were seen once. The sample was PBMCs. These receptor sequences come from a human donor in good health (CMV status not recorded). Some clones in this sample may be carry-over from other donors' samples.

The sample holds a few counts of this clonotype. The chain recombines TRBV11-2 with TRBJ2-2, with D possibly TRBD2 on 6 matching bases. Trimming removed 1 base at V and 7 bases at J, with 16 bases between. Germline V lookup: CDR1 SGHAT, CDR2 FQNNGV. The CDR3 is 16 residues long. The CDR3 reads CASSLVGGGIVGELFF. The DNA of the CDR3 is TGTGCCAGCAGCTTAGTCGGGGGAGGAATAGTCGGGGAGCTGTTTTTT.

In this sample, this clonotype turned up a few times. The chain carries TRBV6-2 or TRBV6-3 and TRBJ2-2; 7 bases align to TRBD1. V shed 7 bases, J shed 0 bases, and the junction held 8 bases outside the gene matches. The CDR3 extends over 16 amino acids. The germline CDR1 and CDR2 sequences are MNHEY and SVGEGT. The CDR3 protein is CASNRQGWTNTGELFF. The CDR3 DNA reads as TGTGCCAGCAATCGACAGGGCTGGACGAACACCGGGGAGCTGTTTTTT.

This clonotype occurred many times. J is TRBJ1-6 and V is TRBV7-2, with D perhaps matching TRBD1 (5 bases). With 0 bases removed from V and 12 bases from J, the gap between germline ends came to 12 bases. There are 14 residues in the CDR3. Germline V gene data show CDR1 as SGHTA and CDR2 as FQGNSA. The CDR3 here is CASSLAVQGRPLHF. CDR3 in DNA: TGTGCCAGCAGCTTAGCGGTTCAGGGAAGACCCCTCCACTTT. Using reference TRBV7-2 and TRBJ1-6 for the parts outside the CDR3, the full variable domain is GAGVSQSPSNKVTEKGKDVELRCDPISGHTALYWYRQSLGQGLEFLIYFQGNSAPDKSGLPSDRFSAERTGGSVSTLTIQRTQQEDSAVYLCASSLAVQGRPLHFGNGTRLTVT.

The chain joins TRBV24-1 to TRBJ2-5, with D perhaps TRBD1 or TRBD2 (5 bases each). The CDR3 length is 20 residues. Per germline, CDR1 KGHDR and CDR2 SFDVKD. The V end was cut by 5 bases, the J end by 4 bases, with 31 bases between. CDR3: CATSGPLGPQGKNWGETQYF. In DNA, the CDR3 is TGTGCCACCAGTGGCCCCCTGGGACCCCAAGGCAAAAATTGGGGAGAGACCCAGTACTTC.

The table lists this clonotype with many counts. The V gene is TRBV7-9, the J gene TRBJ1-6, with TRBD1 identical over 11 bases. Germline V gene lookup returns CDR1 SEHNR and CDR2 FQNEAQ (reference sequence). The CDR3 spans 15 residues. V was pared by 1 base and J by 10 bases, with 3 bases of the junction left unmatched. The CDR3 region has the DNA TGTGCCAGCAGCTTAGAAGGGACAGGGGGATCACCCCTCCACTTT. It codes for CASSLEGTGGSPLHF.

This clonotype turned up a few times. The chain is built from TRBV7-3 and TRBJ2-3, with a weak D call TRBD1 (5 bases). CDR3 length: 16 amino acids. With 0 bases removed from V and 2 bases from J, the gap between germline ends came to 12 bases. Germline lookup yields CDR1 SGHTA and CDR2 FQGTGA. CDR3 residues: CASSLTGTGITDTQYF. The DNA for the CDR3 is TGTGCCAGCAGCTTAACTGGCACAGGAATCACAGATACGCAGTATTTT.

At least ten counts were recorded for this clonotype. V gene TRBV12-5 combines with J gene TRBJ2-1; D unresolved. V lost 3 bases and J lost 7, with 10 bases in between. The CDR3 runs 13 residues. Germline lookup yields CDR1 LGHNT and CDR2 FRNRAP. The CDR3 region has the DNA TGTGCTAGTGGTTTATTGTTTATGAATGAGCAGTTCTTC. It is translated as CASGLLFMNEQFF.

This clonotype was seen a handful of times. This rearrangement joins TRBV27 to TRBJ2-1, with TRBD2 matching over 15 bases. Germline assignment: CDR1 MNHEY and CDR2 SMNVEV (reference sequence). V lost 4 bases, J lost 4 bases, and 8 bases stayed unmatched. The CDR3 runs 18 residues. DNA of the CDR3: TGTGCCAGCAGTTCGGGACTAGCGGGAGGTTCGTGGTACAATGAGCAGTTCTTC. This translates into CASSSGLAGGSWYNEQFF.

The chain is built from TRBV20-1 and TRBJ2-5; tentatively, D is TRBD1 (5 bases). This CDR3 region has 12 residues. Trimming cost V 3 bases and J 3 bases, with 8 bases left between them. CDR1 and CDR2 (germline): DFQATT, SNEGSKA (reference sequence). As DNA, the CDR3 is TGCAGTGCTAGTGCCAGGGAAGAGACCCAGTACTTC. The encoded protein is CSASAREETQYF.

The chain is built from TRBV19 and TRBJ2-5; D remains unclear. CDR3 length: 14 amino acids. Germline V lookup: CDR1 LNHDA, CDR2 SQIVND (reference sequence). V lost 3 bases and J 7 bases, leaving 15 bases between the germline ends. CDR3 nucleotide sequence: TGTGCCAGTAGTATTAAGCCGATAGAAGGGACCCAGTACTTC. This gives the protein CASSIKPIEGTQYF.

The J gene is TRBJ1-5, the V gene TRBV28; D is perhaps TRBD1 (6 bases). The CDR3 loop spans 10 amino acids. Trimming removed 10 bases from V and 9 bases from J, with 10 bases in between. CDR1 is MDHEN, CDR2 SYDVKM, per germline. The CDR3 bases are TGTGCCACCTGGGGGCCGCCCCAGCATTTT. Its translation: CATWGPPQHF.

The CDR3 protein is CASSIAAGESYREQFF. The CDR3, as DNA: TGTGCCAGTAGTATCGCAGCGGGAGAATCCTACAGAGAGCAGTTCTTC. The V and J genes are TRBV19 and TRBJ2-1, with 8 bases fitting TRBD2. This CDR3 spans 16 amino acids. From germline, CDR1 is LNHDA and CDR2 SQIVND (reference sequence). J was trimmed by 10 bases and V by 3 bases; bases with no gene match: 14. Full variable domain (missing parts from reference TRBV19 and TRBJ2-1): DGGITQSPKYLFRKEGQNVTLSCEQNLNHDAMYWYRQDPGQGLRLIYYSQIVNDFQKGDIAEGYSVSREKKESFPLTVTSAQKNPTAFYLCASSIAAGESYREQFFGPGTRLTVL.

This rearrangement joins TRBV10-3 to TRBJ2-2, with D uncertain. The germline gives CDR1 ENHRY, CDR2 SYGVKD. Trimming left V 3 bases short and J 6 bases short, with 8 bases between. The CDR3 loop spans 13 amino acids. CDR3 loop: CAISEEDSGELFF. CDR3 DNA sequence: TGTGCCATCAGTGAAGAGGATTCCGGGGAGCTGTTTTTT.

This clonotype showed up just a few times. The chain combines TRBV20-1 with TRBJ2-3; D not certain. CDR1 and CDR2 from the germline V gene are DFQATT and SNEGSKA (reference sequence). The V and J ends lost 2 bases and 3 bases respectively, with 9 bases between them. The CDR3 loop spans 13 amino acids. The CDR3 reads CSARRDWTDTQYF. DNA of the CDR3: TGCAGTGCTAGACGCGACTGGACAGATACGCAGTATTTT.